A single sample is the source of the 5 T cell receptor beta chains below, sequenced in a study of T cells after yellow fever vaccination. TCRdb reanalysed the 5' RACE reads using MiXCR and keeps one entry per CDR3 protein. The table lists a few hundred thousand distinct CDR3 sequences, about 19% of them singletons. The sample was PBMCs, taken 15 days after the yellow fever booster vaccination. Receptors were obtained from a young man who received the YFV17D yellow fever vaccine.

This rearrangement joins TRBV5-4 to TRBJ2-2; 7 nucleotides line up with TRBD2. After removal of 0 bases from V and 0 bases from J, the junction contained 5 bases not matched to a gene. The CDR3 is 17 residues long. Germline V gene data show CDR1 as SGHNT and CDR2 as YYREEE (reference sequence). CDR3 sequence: CASSLETSPSNTGELFF. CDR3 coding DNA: TGTGCCAGCAGCTTGGAGACTAGCCCTTCGAACACCGGGGAGCTGTTTTTT.

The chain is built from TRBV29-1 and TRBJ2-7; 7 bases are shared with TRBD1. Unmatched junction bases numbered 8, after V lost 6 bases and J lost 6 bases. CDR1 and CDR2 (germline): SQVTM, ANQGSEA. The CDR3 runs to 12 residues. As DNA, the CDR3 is TGCAGCGTCCCAAGACAGGGAAGCGAGCAGTACTTC. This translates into CSVPRQGSEQYF.

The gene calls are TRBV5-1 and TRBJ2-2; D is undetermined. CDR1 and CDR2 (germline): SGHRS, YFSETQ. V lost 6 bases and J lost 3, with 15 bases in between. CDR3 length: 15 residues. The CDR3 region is CASIGSSIDTGELFF. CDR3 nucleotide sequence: TGCGCCAGCATCGGGTCGTCGATCGACACCGGGGAGCTGTTTTTT.

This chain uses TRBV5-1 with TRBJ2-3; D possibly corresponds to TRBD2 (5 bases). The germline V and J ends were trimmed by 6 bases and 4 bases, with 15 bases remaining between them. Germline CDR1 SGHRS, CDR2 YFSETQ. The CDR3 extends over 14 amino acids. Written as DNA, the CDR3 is TGCGCCAGCAAGTCGCGGGTGGAGGCAGATACGCAGTATTTT. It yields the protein CASKSRVEADTQYF.

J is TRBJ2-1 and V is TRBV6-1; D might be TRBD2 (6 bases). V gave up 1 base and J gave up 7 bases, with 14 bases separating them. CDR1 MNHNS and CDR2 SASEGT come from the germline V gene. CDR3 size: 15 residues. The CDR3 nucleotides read TGTGCCAGCAGTGAAGGGAGGGCCGGGTTAAATGAGCAGTTCTTC. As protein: CASSEGRAGLNEQFF.